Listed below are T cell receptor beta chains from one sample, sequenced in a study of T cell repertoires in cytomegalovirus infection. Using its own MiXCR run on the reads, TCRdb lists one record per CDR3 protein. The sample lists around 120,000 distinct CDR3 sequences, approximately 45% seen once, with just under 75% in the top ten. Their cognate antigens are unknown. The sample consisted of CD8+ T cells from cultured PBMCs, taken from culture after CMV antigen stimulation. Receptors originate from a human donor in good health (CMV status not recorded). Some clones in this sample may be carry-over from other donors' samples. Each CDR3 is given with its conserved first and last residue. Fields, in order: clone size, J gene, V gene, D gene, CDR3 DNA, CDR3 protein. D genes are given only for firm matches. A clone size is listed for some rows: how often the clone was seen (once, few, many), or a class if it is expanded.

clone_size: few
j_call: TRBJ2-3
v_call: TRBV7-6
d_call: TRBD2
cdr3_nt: TGTGCCAGCAGCATTAGCGGGGGAAGCACAGATACGCAGTATTTT
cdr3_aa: CASSISGGSTDTQYF

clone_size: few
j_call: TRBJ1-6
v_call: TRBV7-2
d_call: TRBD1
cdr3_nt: TGTGCCAGCAGCCTACAGGGGGATTATAATTCACCCCTCCACTTT
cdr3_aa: CASSLQGDYNSPLHF

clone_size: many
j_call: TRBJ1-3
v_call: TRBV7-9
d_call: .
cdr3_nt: TGTGCCAGCAGCTACGGGGGTTCGGGAAACACCATATATTTT
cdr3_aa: CASSYGGSGNTIYF

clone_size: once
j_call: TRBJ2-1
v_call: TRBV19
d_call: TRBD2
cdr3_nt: TGTGCCAGTACAACTAGCGGGGGGGCCGTGGATGAGCAGTTCTTC
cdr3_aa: CASTTSGGAVDEQFF

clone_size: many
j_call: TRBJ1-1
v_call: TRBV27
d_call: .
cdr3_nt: TGTGCCAGCAGCCCAGGGACATCAAACACTGAAGCTTTCTTT
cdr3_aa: CASSPGTSNTEAFF

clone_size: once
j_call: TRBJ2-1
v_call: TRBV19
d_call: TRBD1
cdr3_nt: TGTGCCAGTAGTATTTGGTCGAGGGGGCCCTACAATGAGCAGTTCTTC
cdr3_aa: CASSIWSRGPYNEQFF

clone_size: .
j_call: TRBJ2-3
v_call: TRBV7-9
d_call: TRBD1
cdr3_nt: TGTGCCAGCAGCAAGAATACAGGGGCCCCCACAGATACGCAGTATTTT
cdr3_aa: CASSKNTGAPTDTQYF

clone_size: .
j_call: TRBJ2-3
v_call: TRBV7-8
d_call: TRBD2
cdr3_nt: TGTGCCAGCAGCTCGTCCCTAGCGGGGCGGGAGGCCTATACGCAGTATTTT
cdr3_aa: CASSSSLAGREAYTQYF

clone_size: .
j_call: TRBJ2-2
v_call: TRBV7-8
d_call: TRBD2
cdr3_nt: TGTGCCAGCAGCTTAAGGGCTAGCGGGGGCGCCCGGGGCGGGGAGCTGTTTTTT
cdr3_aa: CASSLRASGGARGGELFF

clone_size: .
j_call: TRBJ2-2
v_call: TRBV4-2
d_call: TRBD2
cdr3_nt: TGTGCCAGCAGCCCCGGGACTAGCGGGGGGGGTGGCACCGGGGAGCTGTTTTTT
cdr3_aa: CASSPGTSGGGGTGELFF

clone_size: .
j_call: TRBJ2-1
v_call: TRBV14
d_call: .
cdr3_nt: TGTGCCAGCAGCCACGCCGCCGGGAGCTCCTACAATGAGCAGTTCTTC
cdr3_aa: CASSHAAGSSYNEQFF

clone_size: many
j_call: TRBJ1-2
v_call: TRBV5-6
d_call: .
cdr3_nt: TGTGCCAGCAGCTTCGGTCAGGGCATGCTCTATGGCTACACCTTC
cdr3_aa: CASSFGQGMLYGYTF

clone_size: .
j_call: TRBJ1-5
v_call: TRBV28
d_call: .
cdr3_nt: TGTGCCAGCAACTCAGGGATTTTTGGCAATCAGCCCCAGCATTTT
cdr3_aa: CASNSGIFGNQPQHF

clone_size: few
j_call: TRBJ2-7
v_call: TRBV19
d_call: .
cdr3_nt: TGTGCCAGTAGTACACAGGGGAGGATCGACGAGCAGTACTTC
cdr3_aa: CASSTQGRIDEQYF

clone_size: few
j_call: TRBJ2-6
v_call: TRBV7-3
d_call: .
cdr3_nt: TGTGCCAGCAGCTTAACGGTCGCGGGCTCGATCTCTGGGGCCAACGTCCTGACTTTC
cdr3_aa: CASSLTVAGSISGANVLTF

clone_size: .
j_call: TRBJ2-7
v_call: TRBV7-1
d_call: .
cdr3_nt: TGTGCCAGCAGCTCCCGGACCACAGGGTCCTACGAGCAGTACTTC
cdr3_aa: CASSSRTTGSYEQYF

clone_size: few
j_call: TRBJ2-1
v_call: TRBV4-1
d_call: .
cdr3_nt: TGCGCCAGCAGCCCTCAGCTCGGGGTAAAGGAGCAGTTCTTC
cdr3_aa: CASSPQLGVKEQFF

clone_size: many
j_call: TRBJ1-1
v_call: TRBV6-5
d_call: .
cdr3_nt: TGTGCCAGCAGTTACTCGATAACGGTGAACACTGAAGCTTTCTTT
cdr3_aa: CASSYSITVNTEAFF

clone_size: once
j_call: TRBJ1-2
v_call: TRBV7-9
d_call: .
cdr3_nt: TGTGCCAGCAGCTTATCAGGACCCCCTAACTATGGCTACACCTTC
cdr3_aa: CASSLSGPPNYGYTF

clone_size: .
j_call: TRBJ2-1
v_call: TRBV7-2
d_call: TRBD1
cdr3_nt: TGTGCCAGCAGTTCAGGGGGCTATGAGCAGTTCTTC
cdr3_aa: CASSSGGYEQFF

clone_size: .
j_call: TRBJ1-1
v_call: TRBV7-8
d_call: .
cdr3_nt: TGTGCCAGCAGCTTAGTAACAGGGCTGGCCACTGAAGCTTTCTTT
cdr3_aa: CASSLVTGLATEAFF

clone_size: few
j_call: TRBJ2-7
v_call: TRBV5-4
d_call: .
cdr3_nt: TGTGCCAGCAGCTTTGGGGGAGACTACGAGCAGTACTTC
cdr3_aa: CASSFGGDYEQYF